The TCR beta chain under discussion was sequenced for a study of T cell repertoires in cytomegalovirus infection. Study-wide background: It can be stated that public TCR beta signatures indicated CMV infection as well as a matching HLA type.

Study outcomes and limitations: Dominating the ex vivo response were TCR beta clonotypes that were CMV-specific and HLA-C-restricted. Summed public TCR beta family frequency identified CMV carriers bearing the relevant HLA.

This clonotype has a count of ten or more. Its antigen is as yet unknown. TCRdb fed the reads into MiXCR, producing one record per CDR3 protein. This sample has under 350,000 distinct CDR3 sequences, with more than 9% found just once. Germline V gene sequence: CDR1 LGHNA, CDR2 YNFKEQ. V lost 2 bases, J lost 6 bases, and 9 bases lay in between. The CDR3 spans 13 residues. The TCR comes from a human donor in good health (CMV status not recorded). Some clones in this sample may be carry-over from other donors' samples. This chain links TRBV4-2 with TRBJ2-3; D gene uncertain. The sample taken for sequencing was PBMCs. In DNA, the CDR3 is TGTGCCAGCAGCCAACAGGCTCGGGATACGCAGTATTTT. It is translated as CASSQQARDTQYF.